This T cell receptor beta chain originates from a study of blood T cell repertoires in COVID-19. Across the whole study: The samples span acute and convalescent COVID-19 from the United States, Italy and Spain.

Individuals drawn from 24 US areas were about 18 to 89 years old. Membership in each cohort depended on participant-reported clinical history. All recovered Cohort 3 donors got two negative PCRs, got clearance, or saw symptom resolution. V lost 3 bases, J lost 5 bases, and 10 bases stayed unmatched. Germline V gives CDR1 SGHDN, CDR2 FVKESK. The CDR3 sequence is 16 residues long. Method: immunoSEQ multiplex PCR; TCRdb's copy keeps in-frame clones and lacks some. The profile shows 200,000 to 300,000 clones, 80% to 90% of them singletons. This clonotype was obtained from a man aged 40-49 years who had recovered from COVID-19. Specimen: PBMCs or T cells enriched from blood (not recorded which). J is TRBJ2-5 and V is TRBV14; 9 bases line up with TRBD1. The CDR3 sequence is CASSHYRGLGLETQYF. The CDR3 region has the DNA TGTGCCAGCAGCCACTACAGGGGGCTGGGTCTTGAGACCCAGTACTTC.